The 27 T cell receptor beta chains below come from one sample, sequenced in a study of spatial heterogeneity in lung cancer. In TCRdb, the 5' RACE reads were re-called with MiXCR into one record per CDR3 protein. This sample has about 61,000 distinct CDR3 sequences, with roughly 5.9% found just once. Stated time point: sample taken at primary tumor resection. Sequenced here: PBMCs, sampled at surgery. These receptors originate from a female donor with early-stage non-small cell lung cancer.

The count of this clonotype is one. The J gene is TRBJ1-3, the V gene TRBV7-2; D ambiguous. V dropped 5 bases and J dropped 4 bases, with 6 bases sitting between them. From germline, CDR1 is SGHTA and CDR2 FQGNSA. This CDR3 is 12 amino acids long. CDR3 sequence reads: CASSLLGNTIYF. CDR3 DNA sequence: TGTGCCAGCAGCCTTTTGGGAAACACCATATATTTT.

V is TRBV6-2 or TRBV6-3 and J is TRBJ2-1, with 8 bases matching TRBD2. CDR3 length equals 16 residues. With 5 bases clipped from V and 1 base from J, the junction kept 7 bases outside the gene matches. Germline assignment: CDR1 MNHEY and CDR2 SVGEGT. This CDR3 is CASSLLAEESYNEQFF. CDR3 nucleotide sequence: TGTGCCAGCAGTCTACTAGCGGAGGAATCCTACAATGAGCAGTTCTTC.

This clonotype was picked up a small number of times. The chain couples TRBV2 to TRBJ1-1; TRBD1 matches 9 bases. V gave up 3 bases and J gave up 0 bases; unmatched junction bases: 5. The CDR3 length is 16 residues. The V gene's germline CDR1 is SNHLY and CDR2 FYNNEI. The CDR3 protein is CASSDPGQGLNTEAFF. DNA of the CDR3: TGTGCCAGCAGTGACCCGGGACAGGGACTGAACACTGAAGCTTTCTTT.

The chain recombines TRBV6-1 with TRBJ1-6; 9 bases align to TRBD1. Losses at the gene ends were 5 bases for V and 7 bases for J; bases not matched to a gene: 6. The CDR3 spans 15 residues. In germline, CDR1 is MNHNS, CDR2 SASEGT. The CDR3 loop is CASSPHRGQNSPLHF. The CDR3 DNA reads TGTGCCAGCAGTCCGCACAGGGGGCAAAATTCACCCCTCCACTTT.

In this sample, this clonotype turned up many times. This chain joins TRBV6-2 or TRBV6-3 and TRBJ2-7; D may be TRBD1 or TRBD2 (5 bases each). Between the trimmed V and J ends, which lost 10 bases and 3 bases, there was a span of 13 bases. CDR3 length equals 12 residues. Germline assignment: CDR1 MNHEY and CDR2 SVGEGT. CDR3 sequence: CAITGANYEQYF. CDR3 DNA sequence: TGTGCCATTACCGGGGCAAACTACGAGCAGTACTTC.

Ten or more counts support this clonotype. CDR3 sequence: CSARVALAGGEQFF. DNA for the CDR3: TGCAGTGCTAGAGTCGCACTAGCGGGAGGTGAGCAGTTCTTC. J is TRBJ2-1 and V is TRBV20-1; TRBD2 matches 12 bases. CDR1 is DFQATT, CDR2 SNEGSKA, per germline (reference sequence). The CDR3 contains 14 residues. J lost 9 bases, V lost 1 base, and 4 bases had no gene match.

This clonotype was counted ten times or more. J is TRBJ2-1 and V is TRBV24-1, with TRBD1 as a possible D gene (6 bases). The germline V gene has CDR1 KGHDR and CDR2 SFDVKD. The CDR3 loop spans 13 amino acids. The V gene lost 4 bases and the J gene lost 4 bases, with 7 bases spanning the gap. DNA for the CDR3: TGTGCCACCAGTGAAACAGGGTACAATGAGCAGTTCTTC. It translates to CATSETGYNEQFF.

Of note for this clonotype: No conserved phenylalanine or tryptophan is present at the end of the CDR3, so a read error is the likely explanation. Because the CDR3's place on the DNA is in doubt, the DNA is left out and the CDR3 is given as listed by TCRdb. The chain is built from TRBV7-6 and TRBJ2-5; the D segment call TRBD1 is taken from the table without a DNA check. 12 amino acids form the CDR3, both terminal residues included. The germline V gene encodes CDR1 SGHVS and CDR2 FNYEAQ. CDR3 in amino acids: CASSAPLETRYY.

This clonotype was counted at least ten times. This chain joins TRBV20-1 and TRBJ1-1, with 8 nucleotides matching TRBD1. Germline V lookup: CDR1 DFQATT, CDR2 SNEGSKA (reference sequence). After removal of 4 bases from V and 4 bases from J, the junction contained 5 bases not matched to a gene. CDR3 length: 13 residues. Here the CDR3 DNA reads TGCAGTGCTACCAGGGGGCTGGGCACTGAAGCTTTCTTT. This encodes CSATRGLGTEAFF.

This clonotype was counted many times. V is TRBV20-1 and J is TRBJ2-1, with 9 bases lining up with TRBD2. CDR1 DFQATT and CDR2 SNEGSKA come from the germline V gene (reference sequence). The CDR3 runs 14 residues. J lost 4 bases, V lost 6 bases, and 7 bases had no gene match. The CDR3 region has the DNA TGCAGTGCGGTAGCGGGAGTCCTATACAATGAGCAGTTCTTC. Translation: CSAVAGVLYNEQFF.

This clonotype was observed a few times. The J gene is TRBJ2-7, the V gene TRBV15; possibly TRBD2 for D (5 bases). Trimming removed 3 bases at V and 2 bases at J, with 11 bases between. The germline gives CDR1 LNHNV, CDR2 YYDKDF (reference sequence). CDR3 size: 14 residues. The CDR3, as DNA: TGTGCCACCAGCAGCCCGGGATCACCCTACGAGCAGTACTTC. This codes for CATSSPGSPYEQYF.

This clonotype came up a few times. The chain recombines TRBV7-9 with TRBJ1-2; 8 nucleotides align to TRBD1. The CDR3 consists of 15 residues. V lost 4 bases, J lost 4 bases, and 8 bases stayed unmatched. Germline CDR1 is SEHNR and CDR2 is FQNEAQ (reference sequence). Here the CDR3 reads CASSYGQGGPYGYTF. CDR3 bases: TGTGCCAGCAGCTACGGACAGGGTGGGCCCTATGGCTACACCTTC.

This clonotype was detected many times. The J gene is TRBJ2-5, the V gene TRBV7-7; TRBD2 might be the D (6 bases). The length of the CDR3 is 14 residues. The V gene's germline CDR1 is SSHAT and CDR2 FNYEAQ (reference sequence). The DNA for the CDR3 is TGTGCTAGCGCAAAGAATAGCGGACAAGAGACCCAGTACTTC. Translating gives CASAKNSGQETQYF.

In this sample, this clonotype turned up a few times. The CDR3 DNA follows: TGTGCCAGCAGTTCCGCTGGCGTAGGTGTTAGTCAGCCCCAGCATTTT. Protein sequence: CASSSAGVGVSQPQHF. The gene calls are TRBV12-3 or TRBV12-4 and TRBJ1-5, with no clear D. The CDR3 is 16 amino acids. Trimming shortened V by 4 bases and J by 6 bases, and 19 bases separated the two germline ends.

This clonotype was detected ten times or more. V and J are TRBV27 and TRBJ2-7; 10 bases are shared with TRBD1. This CDR3 is 18 amino acids long. Germline CDR1 reads MNHEY; CDR2 reads SMNVEV (reference sequence). V was clipped by 2 bases and J by 4 bases; unmatched bases: 14. DNA for the CDR3: TGTGCCAGCAGTTTAAGGGGACAGGGGTCCTCTAGTGGGTACGAGCAGTACTTC. Encoded protein: CASSLRGQGSSSGYEQYF.

This clonotype was counted many times. The V and J genes are TRBV11-2 and TRBJ2-3, with unresolved D. Per germline, CDR1 SGHAT and CDR2 FQNNGV. The CDR3 is made up of 14 amino acids. With 1 base removed from V and 0 bases from J, the gap between germline ends came to 5 bases. CDR3 in DNA: TGTGCCAGCAGCTTAGGCGCTAGCACAGATACGCAGTATTTT. Its translation is CASSLGASTDTQYF. Full variable domain (remainder filled in from reference TRBV11-2 and TRBJ2-3): EAGVAQSPRYKIIEKRQSVAFWCNPISGHATLYWYQQILGQGPKLLIQFQNNGVVDDSQLPKDRFSAERLKGVDSTLKIQPAKLEDSAVYLCASSLGASTDTQYFGPGTRLTVL.

This clonotype was counted only a few times. The chain couples TRBV20-1 to TRBJ2-3; 12 bases are a match to TRBD1. Germline V gene sequence: CDR1 DFQATT, CDR2 SNEGSKA (reference sequence). This CDR3 has 13 amino acids. CDR3 in amino acids: CGLRDRGPDTQYF. The DNA for the CDR3 is TGCGGGCTCCGGGACAGGGGGCCCGATACGCAGTATTTT.

At least ten counts were recorded for this clonotype. The chain has TRBV6-5 and TRBJ1-5, with TRBD1 as a possible D gene (5 bases). V shed 4 bases and J shed 0 bases, with 10 bases lying between them. Germline-derived CDR1 and CDR2 are MNHEY and SVGAGI. This CDR3 comprises 15 residues. Here the CDR3 reads CASSWGRDSNQPQHF. The CDR3 DNA reads as TGTGCCAGCAGTTGGGGCAGGGATAGCAATCAGCCCCAGCATTTT.

This clonotype was seen many times. The genes are TRBV3-1 and TRBJ1-1, with no clear D. The CDR3 length is 14 residues. The V end lost 0 bases, the J end lost 1 base, and 6 bases lay between the germline ends. Germline-derived CDR1 and CDR2 are LGHDT and YNNKEL (reference sequence). The CDR3 protein is CASSQELPNTEAFF. CDR3 nucleotides: TGTGCCAGCAGCCAAGAACTCCCGAACACTGAAGCTTTCTTT. The full variable domain, its missing parts supplied by reference TRBV3-1 and TRBJ1-1, is DTAVSQTPKYLVTQMGNDKSIKCEQNLGHDTMYWYKQDSKKFLKIMFSYNNKELIINETVPNRFSPKSPDKAHLNLHINSLELGDSAVYFCASSQELPNTEAFFGQGTRLTVV.

This clonotype was seen a few times. The V gene is TRBV5-1, the J gene TRBJ1-5; the D is unclear. V was trimmed by 0 bases and J by 3 bases, leaving 7 bases between them. The CDR3 consists of 14 residues. Germline V lookup: CDR1 SGHRS, CDR2 YFSETQ. The CDR3: CASSLGGNNQPQHF. For the CDR3, the DNA is TGCGCCAGCAGCTTGGGAGGGAACAATCAGCCCCAGCATTTT. Using reference TRBV5-1 and TRBJ1-5 for the parts outside the CDR3, the full variable domain is KAGVTQTPRYLIKTRGQQVTLSCSPISGHRSVSWYQQTPGQGLQFLFEYFSETQRNKGNFPGRFSGRQFSNSRSEMNVSTLELGDSALYLCASSLGGNNQPQHFGDGTRLSIL.

This clonotype was recorded a few times. The chain couples TRBV7-3 to TRBJ2-1, with TRBD2 matching over 14 bases. V gave up 5 bases and J gave up 0 bases; unmatched junction bases: 3. CDR1 SGHTA and CDR2 FQGTGA come from the germline V gene. This CDR3 has 17 amino acids. The CDR3 loop is CASSRTSGGPSYNEQFF. For the CDR3, the DNA is TGTGCCAGCAGCCGGACTAGCGGGGGGCCCTCCTACAATGAGCAGTTCTTC. The full variable domain, completed using reference TRBV7-3 and TRBJ2-1, is GAGVSQTPSNKVTEKGKYVELRCDPISGHTALYWYRQSLGQGPEFLIYFQGTGAADDSGLPNDRFFAVRPEGSVSTLKIQRTERGDSAVYLCASSRTSGGPSYNEQFFGPGTRLTVL.

This clonotype was seen many times. The CDR3 sequence is CASSLGGQGLKDTQYF. CDR3 DNA sequence: TGTGCCAGCAGCCTAGGAGGACAGGGGCTTAAGGATACGCAGTATTTT. This chain connects TRBV7-9 to TRBJ2-3; 9 positions match TRBD1. V lost 5 bases and J lost 6; bases outside the gene matches: 12. The CDR3 runs to 16 residues. Germline loops: CDR1 SEHNR, CDR2 FQNEAQ (reference sequence). Drawing the rest from reference TRBV7-9 and TRBJ2-3, the complete variable domain is DTGVSQNPRHKITKRGQNVTFRCDPISEHNRLYWYRQTLGQGPEFLTYFQNEAQLEKSRLLSDRFSAERPKGSFSTLEIQRTEQGDSAMYLCASSLGGQGLKDTQYFGPGTRLTVL.

The CDR3 protein is CASSPLLLGNNEQFF. Here the CDR3 DNA reads TGTGCCAGCTCCCCATTGCTACTAGGGAACAATGAGCAGTTCTTC. J is TRBJ2-1 and V is TRBV6-1, with D perhaps TRBD2 (5 bases). V was cut by 8 bases and J by 5 bases, with 19 bases left in between. The CDR3 consists of 15 residues. Per the germline V gene, CDR1 is MNHNS and CDR2 is SASEGT.

This rearrangement joins TRBV12-3 or TRBV12-4 to TRBJ2-2; 9 nucleotides agree with TRBD1. The CDR3 runs to 14 residues. J lost 3 bases, V lost 8 bases, and 4 bases had no gene match. The CDR3 DNA reads as TGTGCCAGCGGGGGACAGGGTCACACCGGGGAGCTGTTTTTT. This sequence encodes CASGGQGHTGELFF.

This clonotype was counted at least ten times. V and J are TRBV3-1 and TRBJ1-2; D uncertain. In germline, CDR1 is LGHDT, CDR2 YNNKEL (reference sequence). V shed 0 bases and J shed 0 bases, with 8 bases lying between them. This CDR3 has 15 amino acids. In DNA form, the CDR3 reads TGTGCCAGCAGCCAAGATAACAACCCTAACTATGGCTACACCTTC. Translation: CASSQDNNPNYGYTF.

The sample holds many counts of this clonotype. The V call is TRBV12-3 or TRBV12-4, the J call TRBJ1-3; possibly TRBD1 for D (5 bases). This CDR3 region has 16 residues. The V end was cut by 5 bases, the J end by 3 bases, with 17 bases between. In DNA form, the CDR3 reads TGTGCCAGCAGTAGTCGTCGTAAAGGGGTTGGAAACACCATATATTTT. This gives the protein CASSSRRKGVGNTIYF.

Turning to this clonotype: With a much larger clone just one base away, this may be a read error. V is TRBV5-1 and J is TRBJ2-7, with 15 nucleotides matching TRBD2. This CDR3 has 16 amino acids. The trim removed 7 bases at V and 2 bases at J, leaving 7 bases unmatched. Per germline, CDR1 SGHRS and CDR2 YFSETQ. CDR3 residues: CASSAGTSGRPYEQYF. CDR3 bases: TGCGCCAGCTCCGCCGGGACTAGCGGGAGGCCCTACGAGCAGTACTTC.